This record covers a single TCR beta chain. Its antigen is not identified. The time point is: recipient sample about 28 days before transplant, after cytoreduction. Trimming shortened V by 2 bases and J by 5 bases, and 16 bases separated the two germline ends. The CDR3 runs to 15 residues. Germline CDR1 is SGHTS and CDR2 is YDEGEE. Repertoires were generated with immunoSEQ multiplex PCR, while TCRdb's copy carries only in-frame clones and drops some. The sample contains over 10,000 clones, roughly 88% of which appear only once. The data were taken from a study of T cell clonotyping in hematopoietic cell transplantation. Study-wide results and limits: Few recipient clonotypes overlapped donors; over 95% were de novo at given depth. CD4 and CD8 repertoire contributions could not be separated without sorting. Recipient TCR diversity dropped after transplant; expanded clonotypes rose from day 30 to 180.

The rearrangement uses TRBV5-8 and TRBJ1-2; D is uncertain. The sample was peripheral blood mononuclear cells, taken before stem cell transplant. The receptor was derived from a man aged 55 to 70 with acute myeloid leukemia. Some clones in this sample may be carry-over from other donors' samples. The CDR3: CASSFPRLAGYGYTF. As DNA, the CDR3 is TGTGCCAGCAGCTTCCCTAGGTTGGCGGGGTATGGCTACACCTTC.